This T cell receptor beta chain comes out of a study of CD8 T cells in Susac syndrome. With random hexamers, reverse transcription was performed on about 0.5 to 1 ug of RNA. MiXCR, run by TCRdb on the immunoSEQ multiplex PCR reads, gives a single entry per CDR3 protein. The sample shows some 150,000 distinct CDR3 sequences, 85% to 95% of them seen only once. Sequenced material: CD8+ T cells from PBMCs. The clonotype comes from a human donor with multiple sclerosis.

CDR3 protein: CASKGDPDTQYF. The DNA for the CDR3 is TGTGCCAGCAAGGGGGACCCAGATACGCAGTATTTT. V gene TRBV2 combines with J gene TRBJ2-3; TRBD1 is a possible D gene (6 bases). The V end was cut by 7 bases, the J end by 4 bases, with 9 bases between. CDR1 and CDR2 from the germline V gene are SNHLY and FYNNEI. The CDR3 extends over 12 amino acids.